Below are 18 T cell receptor beta chains sequenced from a single sample in a study of T cell repertoires in cytomegalovirus infection (dated 2019 in TCRdb). The instrument given in TCRdb is Illumina HiSeq 1500. In TCRdb, the public reads were trimmed at Q25 with fastp and aligned with MiXCR, with productive beta chains retained. Each entry is one CDR3 protein sequence, shown with its most common DNA and genes. The table for this sample lists roughly 190,000 distinct CDR3 sequences; more than 9% of them were counted only once. The ten largest clonotypes hold about 4.2% of the sample. Specimen: PBMCs. These receptors all come from a human donor in good health (CMV status not recorded). Some clones in this sample may be carry-over from other donors' samples.

A few counts support this clonotype. The chain uses TRBV4-1 and TRBJ2-5; 11 positions match TRBD2. Germline CDR1 reads MGHRA; CDR2 reads YSYEKL. The CDR3 runs to 15 residues. The ends lost 4 bases at V and 4 bases at J; junction bases unmatched: 5. CDR3 residues: CASSLLAGVGETQYF. The CDR3, as DNA: TGCGCCAGCAGCCTACTAGCGGGAGTAGGAGAGACCCAGTACTTC.

In this sample, this clonotype turned up a few times. This rearrangement joins TRBV14 to TRBJ1-6, with 10 bases identical to TRBD1. Germline loops: CDR1 SGHDN, CDR2 FVKESK. CDR3 length: 16 residues. The V segment lost 4 bases and the J segment 8 bases; nucleotides outside the gene matches: 8. The DNA of the CDR3 is TGTGCCAGCAGCCCTACTACGGGACAGGGGCATTCACCCCTCCACTTT. Translated, it gives CASSPTTGQGHSPLHF. Looking up the rest from reference TRBV14 and TRBJ1-6 gives the full variable domain: EAGVTQFPSHSVIEKGQTVTLRCDPISGHDNLYWYRRVMGKEIKFLLHFVKESKQDESGMPNNRFLAERTGGTYSTLKVQPAELEDSGVYFCASSPTTGQGHSPLHFGNGTRLTVT.

This clonotype was counted at least ten times. This chain's CDR3 is CASSLAGPSSYNEQFF. The CDR3 nucleotides are TGTGCCAGCAGCTTAGCAGGGCCTAGCTCCTACAATGAGCAGTTCTTC. This sequence joins TRBV7-6 and TRBJ2-1; no clear D gene. The CDR3 covers 16 residues. Germline lookup yields CDR1 SGHVS and CDR2 FNYEAQ. V lost 0 bases to trimming and J lost 0 bases, with 9 bases between them. Based on the CDR3 plus reference TRBV7-6 and TRBJ2-1, the full variable domain is GAGVSQSPRYKVTKRGQDVALRCDPISGHVSLYWYRQALGQGPEFLTYFNYEAQQDKSGLPNDRFSAERPEGSISTLTIQRTEQRDSAMYRCASSLAGPSSYNEQFFGPGTRLTVL.

This clonotype was counted a few times. The chain has TRBV10-3 and TRBJ1-1; TRBD1 matches 8 bases. Germline CDR1 is ENHRY and CDR2 is SYGVKD. This CDR3 contains 13 residues. Trimming at V came to 8 bases and at J to 9 bases, leaving 11 bases not matched to a gene. CDR3 sequence (DNA): TGTGCCATCGGGGTGACAGGGGATGGGAAAGCTTTCTTT. It codes for CAIGVTGDGKAFF.

This clonotype occurred many times. The rearrangement joins TRBV6-2 or TRBV6-3 to TRBJ2-3; 10 nucleotides match TRBD2. There are 16 residues in the CDR3. The ends lost 6 bases at V and 4 bases at J; junction bases unmatched: 10. The germline CDR1 and CDR2 sequences are MNHEY and SVGEGT. In nucleotides, the CDR3 is TGTGCCAGCAGCGGACTAGCGGAGCCCTCGGCAGATACGCAGTATTTT. Protein sequence: CASSGLAEPSADTQYF.

This clonotype occurred many times. This chain uses TRBV6-2 or TRBV6-3 with TRBJ2-7, with D hard to call. CDR3 size: 11 residues. The ends were cut back, 7 bases at V and 7 bases at J, with 11 bases in the middle. CDR1 and CDR2 from the germline V gene are MNHEY and SVGEGT. The CDR3 DNA follows: TGTGCCAGCAAGGACCAGAGGGAGCAGTACTTC. This encodes CASKDQREQYF.

In this sample, this clonotype turned up many times. The J gene is TRBJ1-3, the V gene TRBV29-1; D perhaps matches TRBD1 (6 bases). CDR1 is SQVTM, CDR2 ANQGSEA, per germline. This CDR3 has 13 amino acids. The V end lost 6 bases, the J end lost 4 bases, and 13 bases lay between the germline ends. This CDR3 is CSVRGTAGNTIYF. The CDR3 DNA reads TGCAGCGTGAGGGGGACGGCCGGAAACACCATATATTTT.

This clonotype was observed many times. The chain carries TRBV12-3 or TRBV12-4 and TRBJ1-5; D remains ambiguous. V lost 3 bases and J 7 bases, leaving 10 bases between the germline ends. The CDR3 consists of 13 residues. CDR3 bases: TGTGCCAGCAGTTTGACTGTGAGACAGCCCCAGCATTTT. Encoded protein: CASSLTVRQPQHF.

This clonotype was seen repeatedly, ten times or more. V gene TRBV14 combines with J gene TRBJ2-1, with D perhaps matching TRBD1 or TRBD2 (6 bases each). V was clipped by 1 base and J by 6 bases, with 16 bases between them. CDR3 size: 16 residues. CDR1 SGHDN and CDR2 FVKESK come from the germline V gene. As DNA, the CDR3 is TGTGCCAGCAGCCAAGGCCGGGGGCGCTTCCGCAATGAGCAGTTCTTC. This codes for CASSQGRGRFRNEQFF.

V gene TRBV29-1 combines with J gene TRBJ1-1; D might be TRBD1 (6 bases). Germline loops: CDR1 SQVTM, CDR2 ANQGSEA. The CDR3 loop spans 15 amino acids. V was cut by 6 bases and J by 2 bases, with 19 bases left in between. CDR3 nucleotide sequence: TGCAGCGTCAAAAGGTCCCAGGGGTTAAACACTGAAGCTTTCTTT. Translation: CSVKRSQGLNTEAFF.

This rearrangement joins TRBV30 to TRBJ2-7; 12 nucleotides match TRBD1. The germline CDR1 and CDR2 sequences are GTSNPN and SVGIG (reference sequence). The length of the CDR3 is 14 residues. J lost 0 bases, V lost 5 bases, and 2 bases had no gene match. The chain's CDR3 is CAWGTGGASYEQYF. CDR3 nucleotides: TGTGCCTGGGGGACAGGGGGCGCCTCCTACGAGCAGTACTTC.

CDR3 residues: CASRYPGYNQPQHF. The CDR3 DNA reads as TGTGCCAGCAGATACCCGGGCTACAATCAGCCCCAGCATTTT. The chain employs TRBV6-2 or TRBV6-3 and TRBJ1-5; unclear D gene. The CDR3 consists of 14 residues. Germline V gene data show CDR1 as MNHEY and CDR2 as SVGEGT. V was trimmed by 6 bases and J by 3 bases, leaving 12 bases between them.

This clonotype was seen ten or more times. The rearrangement uses TRBV7-9 and TRBJ2-7; the match to TRBD1 covers 7 bases. The CDR3 contains 11 residues. V was pared by 6 bases and J by 13 bases, with 9 bases of the junction left unmatched. CDR1 SEHNR and CDR2 FQNEAQ come from the germline V gene (reference sequence). In DNA, the CDR3 is TGTGCCAGCAGTCGAGCCGGGACAGCATACTTC. Protein sequence: CASSRAGTAYF.

CDR3 protein: CASSTRLAGGGSSYEQYF. CDR3 nucleotide sequence: TGTGCCAGTAGTACGCGACTAGCGGGGGGCGGAAGTTCTTACGAGCAGTACTTC. The chain joins TRBV19 to TRBJ2-7; 13 bases are a match to TRBD2. The CDR3 is 18 amino acids. The V and J ends lost 4 bases and 4 bases, in that order; junction bases with no gene match: 13. Germline V lookup: CDR1 LNHDA, CDR2 SQIVND (reference sequence).

This clonotype has ten or more counts. The V and J genes are TRBV28 and TRBJ2-2; D gene uncertain. The CDR3 consists of 13 residues. V lost 10 bases to trimming and J lost 0 bases, with 9 bases between them. Germline CDR1 MDHEN, CDR2 SYDVKM. The CDR3 nucleotides read TGTGCCATGGAAGGATCGAACACCGGGGAGCTGTTTTTT. This sequence encodes CAMEGSNTGELFF.

This chain joins TRBV24-1 and TRBJ1-1; D may be TRBD1 (5 bases). The germline V gene encodes CDR1 KGHDR and CDR2 SFDVKD. The V end was cut by 5 bases, the J end by 0 bases, with 33 bases between. This CDR3 contains 22 residues. The CDR3 spells CATSASFGGDSTLGGVNTEAFF. The CDR3 DNA sequence: TGTGCCACCAGTGCCTCCTTTGGAGGCGATAGTACTCTCGGGGGGGTGAACACTGAAGCTTTCTTT.

This clonotype has a handful of counts. The chain has TRBV11-2 and TRBJ2-1, with D hard to call. Per germline, CDR1 SGHAT and CDR2 FQNNGV. V was clipped by 5 bases and J by 4 bases, with 9 bases between them. This CDR3 contains 13 residues. CDR3 region: CASSLREYNEQFF. DNA of the CDR3: TGTGCCAGCAGCCTAAGGGAATACAATGAGCAGTTCTTC.

This clonotype was counted at least ten times. The chain employs TRBV7-8 and TRBJ1-1; D gene uncertain. Trimming cost V 4 bases and J 4 bases, with 19 bases left between them. The germline V gene encodes CDR1 SGHVS and CDR2 FQNEAQ. The CDR3 spans 16 residues. CDR3 region: CASSSKAKIGSTEAFF. Written as DNA, the CDR3 is TGTGCCAGCAGCTCAAAGGCGAAGATAGGGAGCACTGAAGCTTTCTTT.